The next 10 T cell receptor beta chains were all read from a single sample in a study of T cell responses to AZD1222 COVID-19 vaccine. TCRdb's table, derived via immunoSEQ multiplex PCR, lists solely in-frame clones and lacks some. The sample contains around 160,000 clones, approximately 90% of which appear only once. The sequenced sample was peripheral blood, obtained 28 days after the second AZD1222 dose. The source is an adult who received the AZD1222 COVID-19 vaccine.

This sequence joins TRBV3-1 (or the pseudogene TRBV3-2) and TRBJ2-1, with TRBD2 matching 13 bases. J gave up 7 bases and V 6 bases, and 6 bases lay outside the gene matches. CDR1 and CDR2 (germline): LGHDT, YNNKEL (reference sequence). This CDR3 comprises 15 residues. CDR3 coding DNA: TGTGCCAGCAGTCTACTAGCGGGAGGGAGGAATGAGCAGTTCTTC. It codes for CASSLLAGGRNEQFF.

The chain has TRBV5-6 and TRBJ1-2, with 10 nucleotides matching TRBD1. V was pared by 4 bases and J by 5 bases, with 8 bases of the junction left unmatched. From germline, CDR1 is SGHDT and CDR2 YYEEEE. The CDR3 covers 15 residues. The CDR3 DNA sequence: TGTGCCAGCAGCAGGGGACAGGGGAATTGGTATGGCTACACCTTC. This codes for CASSRGQGNWYGYTF.

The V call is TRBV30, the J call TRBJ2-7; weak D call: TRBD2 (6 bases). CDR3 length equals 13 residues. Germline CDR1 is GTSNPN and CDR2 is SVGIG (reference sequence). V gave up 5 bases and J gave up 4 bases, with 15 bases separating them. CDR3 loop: CAWWGDGVYEQYF. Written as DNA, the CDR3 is TGTGCCTGGTGGGGGGACGGAGTTTACGAGCAGTACTTC. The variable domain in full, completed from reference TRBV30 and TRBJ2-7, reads SQTIHQWPATLVQPVGSPLSLECTVEGTSNPNLYWYRQAAGRGLQLLFYSVGIGQISSEVPQNLSASRPQDRQFILSSKKLLLSDSGFYLCAWWGDGVYEQYFGPGTRLTVT.

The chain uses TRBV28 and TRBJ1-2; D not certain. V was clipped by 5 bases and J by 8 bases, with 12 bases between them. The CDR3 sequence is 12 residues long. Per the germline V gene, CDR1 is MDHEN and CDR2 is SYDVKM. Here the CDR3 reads CASSQIGLGYTF. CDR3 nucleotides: TGTGCCAGCAGTCAGATCGGGTTAGGCTACACCTTC.

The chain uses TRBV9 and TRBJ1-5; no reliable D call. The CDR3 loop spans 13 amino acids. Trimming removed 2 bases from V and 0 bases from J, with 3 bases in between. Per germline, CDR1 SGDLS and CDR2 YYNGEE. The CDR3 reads CASSVRSNQPQHF. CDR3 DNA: TGTGCCAGCAGCGTCCGTAGCAATCAGCCCCAGCATTTT. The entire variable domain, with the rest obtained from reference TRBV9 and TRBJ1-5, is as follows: DSGVTQTPKHLITATGQRVTLRCSPRSGDLSVYWYQQSLDQGLQFLIQYYNGEERAKGNILERFSAQQFPDLHSELNLSSLELGDSALYFCASSVRSNQPQHFGDGTRLSIL.

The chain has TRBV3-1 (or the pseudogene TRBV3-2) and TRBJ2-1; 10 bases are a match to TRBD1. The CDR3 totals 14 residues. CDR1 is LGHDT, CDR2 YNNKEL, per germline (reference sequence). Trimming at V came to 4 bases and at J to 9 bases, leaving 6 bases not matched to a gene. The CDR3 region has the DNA TGTGCCAGCAGCCGCCCGGGACAGGGGATTGAGCAGTTCTTC. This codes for CASSRPGQGIEQFF.

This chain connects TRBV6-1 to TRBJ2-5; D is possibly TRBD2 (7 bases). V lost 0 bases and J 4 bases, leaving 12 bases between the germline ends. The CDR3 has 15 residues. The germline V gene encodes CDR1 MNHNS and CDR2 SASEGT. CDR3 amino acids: CASSEAPRGAETQYF. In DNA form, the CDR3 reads TGTGCCAGCAGTGAAGCCCCTCGGGGGGCAGAGACCCAGTACTTC.

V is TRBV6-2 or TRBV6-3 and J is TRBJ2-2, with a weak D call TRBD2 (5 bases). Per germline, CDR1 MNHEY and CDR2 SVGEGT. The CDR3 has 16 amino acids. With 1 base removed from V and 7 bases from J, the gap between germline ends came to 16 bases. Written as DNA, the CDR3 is TGTGCCAGCAGTTACTACCCCCAACTAGGAGTCGGGGAGCTGTTTTTT. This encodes CASSYYPQLGVGELFF.

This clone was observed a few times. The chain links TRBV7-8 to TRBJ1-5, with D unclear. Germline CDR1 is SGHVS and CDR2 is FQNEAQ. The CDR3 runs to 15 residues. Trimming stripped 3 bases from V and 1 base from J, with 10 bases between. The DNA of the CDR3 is TGTGCCAGCAGCTTCGATGCTCAGAGCAATCAGCCCCAGCATTTT. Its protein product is CASSFDAQSNQPQHF.

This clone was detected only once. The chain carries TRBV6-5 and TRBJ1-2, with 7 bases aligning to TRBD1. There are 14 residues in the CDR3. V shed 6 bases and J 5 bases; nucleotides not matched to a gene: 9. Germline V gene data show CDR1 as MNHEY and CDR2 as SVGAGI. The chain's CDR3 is CASSRPTGWYGYTF. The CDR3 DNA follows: TGTGCCAGCAGCCGACCGACAGGGTGGTATGGCTACACCTTC.